This entry is about one TCR beta chain. How the authors handled the data: Estimation of nucleated cell counts relied on the amplification of reference gene primers. Measured with immunoSEQ multiplex PCR; TCRdb has only the in-frame clones, and not every one. The D gene and trimming were derived from the DNA, and the V and J assignments and clone size from that table. The table shows 150,000 to 200,000 clones, with roughly 80% occurring only once. The data are from a study of blood T cell repertoires in COVID-19. Study details: Both acute and convalescent COVID-19 samples were obtained from the United States, Italy and Spain. PBMCs, B-cell-depleted T cells, or T cells provided the cDNA or gDNA that made up the material.

Germline V lookup: CDR1 MGHRA, CDR2 YSYEKL. The CDR3 runs 12 residues. The trim removed 7 bases at V and 6 bases at J, leaving 2 bases unmatched. V is TRBV4-1 and J is TRBJ2-3; TRBD1 aligns across 9 bases. Sequenced: peripheral blood. The clonotype was recovered from a man aged 55-75 years with active or convalescent COVID-19. CDR3 bases: TGCGCCAGCAAGACAGGGGGGGATACGCAGTATTTT. It specifies CASKTGGDTQYF.